A single sample gave rise to the 3 T cell receptor beta chains below, sequenced in a study of shared clonotypes between healthy human individuals. Only in-frame clones appear in the TCRdb table, and some are missing; sequencing was by immunoSEQ multiplex PCR. The data show 2.3 million or so clones, approximately 95% seen once. Sequenced material: naive CD4+ T cells from PBMCs. Regarding subset: CD45RA+ positively selected. These receptors came from a man aged 18 to 29 in good health. Some clones in this sample may be carry-over from other donors' samples.

This chain uses TRBV20-1 with TRBJ1-1, with TRBD1 as a possible D gene (6 bases). This CDR3 region has 11 residues. V shed 7 bases and J shed 3 bases, with 9 bases lying between them. Germline V lookup: CDR1 DFQATT, CDR2 SNEGSKA (reference sequence). CDR3 sequence reads: CSEGGDTEAFF. The CDR3 coding sequence is TGCAGTGAGGGGGGAGACACTGAAGCTTTCTTT.

This clone was observed once. The chain combines TRBV5-8 with TRBJ2-1, with 7 bases fitting TRBD2. Trimming removed 5 bases from V and 0 bases from J; junction bases left unmatched: 5. The germline gives CDR1 SGHTS, CDR2 YDEGEE. This CDR3 is built from 15 residues. The CDR3 region is CASSLLANSYNEQFF. In nucleotides, the CDR3 is TGTGCCAGCAGTCTACTAGCGAACTCCTACAATGAGCAGTTCTTC.

This clone was recorded only once. The chain links TRBV28 to TRBJ2-3, with 9 bases matching TRBD1. This CDR3 is built from 16 residues. The ends lost 5 bases at V and 0 bases at J; junction bases unmatched: 6. Germline CDR1 is MDHEN and CDR2 is SYDVKM. Here the CDR3 DNA reads TGTGCCAGCAGTCCCCGAGGACAGGGGAGCACAGATACGCAGTATTTT. It translates to CASSPRGQGSTDTQYF.